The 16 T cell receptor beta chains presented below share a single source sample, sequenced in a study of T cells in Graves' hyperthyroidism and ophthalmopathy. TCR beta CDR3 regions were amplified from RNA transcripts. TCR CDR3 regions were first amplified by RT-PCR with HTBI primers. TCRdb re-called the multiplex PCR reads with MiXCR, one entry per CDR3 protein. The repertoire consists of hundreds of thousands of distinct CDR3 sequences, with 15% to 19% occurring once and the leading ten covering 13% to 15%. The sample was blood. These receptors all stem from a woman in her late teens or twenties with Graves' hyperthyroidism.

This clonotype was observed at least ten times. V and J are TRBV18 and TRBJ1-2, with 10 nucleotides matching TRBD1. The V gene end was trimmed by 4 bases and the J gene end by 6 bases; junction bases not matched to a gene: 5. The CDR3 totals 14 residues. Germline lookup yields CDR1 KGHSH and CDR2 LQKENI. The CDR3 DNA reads TGTGCCAGCTCACTCCGGGACAGGGGCGATGGCTACACCTTC. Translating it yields CASSLRDRGDGYTF.

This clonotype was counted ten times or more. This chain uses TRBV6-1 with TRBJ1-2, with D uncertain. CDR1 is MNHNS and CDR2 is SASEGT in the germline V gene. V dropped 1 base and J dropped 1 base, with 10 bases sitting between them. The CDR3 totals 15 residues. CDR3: CASSEGEADNYGYTF. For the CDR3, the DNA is TGTGCCAGCAGTGAAGGGGAGGCGGATAACTATGGCTACACCTTC.

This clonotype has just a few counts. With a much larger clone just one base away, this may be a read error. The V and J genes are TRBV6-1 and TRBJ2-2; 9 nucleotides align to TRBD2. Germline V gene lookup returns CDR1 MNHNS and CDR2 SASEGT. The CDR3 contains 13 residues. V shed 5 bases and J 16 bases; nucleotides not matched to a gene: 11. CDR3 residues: CASSLAGAVKQFF. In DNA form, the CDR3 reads TGTGCCAGCAGTTTAGCGGGGGCGGTGAAGCAGTTTTTT.

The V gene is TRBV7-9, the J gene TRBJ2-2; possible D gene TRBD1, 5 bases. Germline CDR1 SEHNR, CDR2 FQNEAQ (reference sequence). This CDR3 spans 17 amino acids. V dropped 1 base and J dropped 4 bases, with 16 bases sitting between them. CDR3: CASSLVGVRAATGELFF. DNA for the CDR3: TGTGCCAGCAGCTTAGTAGGGGTCAGGGCAGCCACCGGGGAGCTGTTTTTT. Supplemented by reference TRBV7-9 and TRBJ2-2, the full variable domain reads DTGVSQNPRHKITKRGQNVTFRCDPISEHNRLYWYRQTLGQGPEFLTYFQNEAQLEKSRLLSDRFSAERPKGSFSTLEIQRTEQGDSAMYLCASSLVGVRAATGELFFGEGSRLTVL.

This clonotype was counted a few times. The CDR3 loop is CASSRTSSIGNSPLHF. CDR3 coding DNA: TGTGCCAGCAGCCGAACCAGTTCCATAGGCAATTCACCCCTCCACTTT. The chain is built from TRBV7-9 and TRBJ1-6, with D hard to call. The germline V and J ends were trimmed by 5 bases and 7 bases, with 18 bases remaining between them. The CDR3 runs to 16 residues. The germline gives CDR1 SEHNR, CDR2 FQNEAQ (reference sequence).

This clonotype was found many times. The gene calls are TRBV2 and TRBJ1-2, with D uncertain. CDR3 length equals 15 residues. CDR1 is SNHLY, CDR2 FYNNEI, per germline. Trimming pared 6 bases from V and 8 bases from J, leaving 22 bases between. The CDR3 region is CASSLVGNRSGGYTF. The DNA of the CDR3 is TGTGCCAGCAGCTTAGTAGGTAACCGGTCGGGAGGCTACACCTTC.

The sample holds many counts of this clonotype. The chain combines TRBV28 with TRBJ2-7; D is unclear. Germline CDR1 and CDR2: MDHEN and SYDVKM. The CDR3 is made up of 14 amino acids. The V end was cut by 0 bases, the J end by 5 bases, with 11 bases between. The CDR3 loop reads CASSLWGSFHEQYF. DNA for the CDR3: TGTGCCAGCAGTTTATGGGGTAGTTTCCACGAGCAGTACTTC.

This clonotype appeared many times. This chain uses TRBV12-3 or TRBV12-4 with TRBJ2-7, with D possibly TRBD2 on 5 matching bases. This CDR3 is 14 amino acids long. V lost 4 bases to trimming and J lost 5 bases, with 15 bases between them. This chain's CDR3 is CASSSPGILDEQYF. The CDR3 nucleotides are TGTGCCAGCAGTTCTCCCGGGATTCTCGACGAGCAGTACTTC.

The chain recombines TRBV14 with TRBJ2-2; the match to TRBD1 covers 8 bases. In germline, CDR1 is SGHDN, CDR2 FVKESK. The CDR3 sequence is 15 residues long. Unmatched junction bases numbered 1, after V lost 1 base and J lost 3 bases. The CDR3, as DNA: TGTGCCAGCAGCCAAGGACAGGGGTACACCGGGGAGCTGTTTTTT. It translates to CASSQGQGYTGELFF.

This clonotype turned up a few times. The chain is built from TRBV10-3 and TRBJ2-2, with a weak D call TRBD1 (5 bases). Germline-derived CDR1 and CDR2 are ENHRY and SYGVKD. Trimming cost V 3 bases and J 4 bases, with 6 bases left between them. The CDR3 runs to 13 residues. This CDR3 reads CAISDRATGELFF. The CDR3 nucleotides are TGTGCCATCAGTGACAGGGCCACCGGGGAGCTGTTTTTT.

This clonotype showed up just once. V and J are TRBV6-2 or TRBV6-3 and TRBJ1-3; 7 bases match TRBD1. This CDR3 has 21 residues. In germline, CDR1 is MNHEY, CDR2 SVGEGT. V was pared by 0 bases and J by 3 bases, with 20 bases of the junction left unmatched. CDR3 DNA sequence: TGTGCCAGCAGTTACTCGATGCCAGGGGGTTCCCCCCGGACAGATGGAAACACCATATATTTT. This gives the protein CASSYSMPGGSPRTDGNTIYF.

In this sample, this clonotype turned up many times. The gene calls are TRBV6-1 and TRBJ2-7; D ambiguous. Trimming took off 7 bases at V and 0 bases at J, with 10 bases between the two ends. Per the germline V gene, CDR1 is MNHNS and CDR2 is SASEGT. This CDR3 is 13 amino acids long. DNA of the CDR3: TGTGCCAGCAATCCACCGAGCTCCTACGAGCAGTACTTC. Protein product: CASNPPSSYEQYF.

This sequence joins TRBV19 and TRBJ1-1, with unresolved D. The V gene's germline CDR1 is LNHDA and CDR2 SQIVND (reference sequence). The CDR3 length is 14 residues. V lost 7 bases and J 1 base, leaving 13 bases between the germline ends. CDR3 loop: CASTFRTGNTEAFF. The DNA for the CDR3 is TGTGCCAGTACCTTCCGGACGGGGAACACTGAAGCTTTCTTT.

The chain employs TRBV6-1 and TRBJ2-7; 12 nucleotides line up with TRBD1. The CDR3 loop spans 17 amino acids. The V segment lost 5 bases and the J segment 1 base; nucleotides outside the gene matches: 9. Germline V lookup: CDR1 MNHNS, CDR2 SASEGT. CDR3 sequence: CASSSPGTGGISYEQYF. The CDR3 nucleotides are TGTGCCAGCAGTTCCCCCGGGACAGGGGGCATATCCTACGAGCAGTACTTC.

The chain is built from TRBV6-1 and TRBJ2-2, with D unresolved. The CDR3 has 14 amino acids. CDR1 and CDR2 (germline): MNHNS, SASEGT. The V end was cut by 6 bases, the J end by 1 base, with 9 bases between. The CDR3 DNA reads TGTGCCAGCAGGTCCTGGGAGAACACCGGGGAGCTGTTTTTT. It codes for CASRSWENTGELFF.

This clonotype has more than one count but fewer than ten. The CDR3 DNA follows: TGTGCCAGCAGCCCCTACCGGGACAGGGGGCGTGAAAAACTGTTTTTT. Translated: CASSPYRDRGREKLFF. The chain couples TRBV7-9 to TRBJ1-4; 12 bases map to TRBD1. Germline V gives CDR1 SEHNR, CDR2 FQNEAQ (reference sequence). The ends lost 5 bases at V and 7 bases at J; junction bases unmatched: 8. The CDR3 is 16 residues long.